The TCR beta chain described here comes from a study of shared clonotypes between healthy human individuals. Those who donated were healthy HIV-negative adults, with no recent acute infections or vaccinations reported. Generated by immunoSEQ multiplex PCR, the TCRdb table keeps only in-frame clones and is missing some. The table has fewer than 650,000 clones, about 79% seen once; the top ten hold 10% to 15%. The germline gives CDR1 SGHNT, CDR2 YYREEE (reference sequence). The CDR3 contains 15 residues. V was pared by 3 bases and J by 7 bases, with 16 bases between. The receptor was isolated from a woman aged 40 to 50 in good health. Some clones in this sample may be carry-over from other donors' samples. This chain links TRBV5-4 with TRBJ1-4, with D hard to call. The sequenced material came from PBMCs. This chain's CDR3 is CASSYLGSRVEKLFF. The CDR3 DNA reads TGTGCCAGCAGCTACCTAGGGAGTAGGGTTGAAAAACTGTTTTTT. Complete variable domain (other parts from reference TRBV5-4 and TRBJ1-4): ETGVTQSPTHLIKTRGQQVTLRCSSQSGHNTVSWYQQALGQGPQFIFQYYREEENGRGNFPPRFSGLQFPNYSSELNVNALELDDSALYLCASSYLGSRVEKLFFGSGTQLSVL.